These 21 T cell receptor beta chains were all obtained from the same sample, sequenced in a study of immune evolution from preneoplasia to lung adenocarcinoma. The data were produced by immunoSEQ multiplex PCR, yet TCRdb's version contains in-frame clones alone and is incomplete. Of several thousand clones in the sample, around 80% were seen once. Sequenced input: FFPE adjacent normal lung tissue. Receptors were obtained from a person aged 65 to 85 with lung adenocarcinoma.

This clone was counted only a few times. This chain uses TRBV15 with TRBJ2-3, with 8 bases lining up with TRBD2. CDR3 length: 16 amino acids. With V trimmed by 7 bases and J by 0 bases, 9 bases remained unmatched. Germline loops: CDR1 LNHNV, CDR2 YYDKDF (reference sequence). The CDR3 DNA sequence: TGTGCCACCACCTCCCGACTAGCGCCTAGCACAGATACGCAGTATTTT. It is translated as CATTSRLAPSTDTQYF.

The J gene is TRBJ1-1, the V gene TRBV7-3; no clear D gene. CDR1 is SGHTA and CDR2 is FQGTGA in the germline V gene. The CDR3 is made up of 14 amino acids. V was pared by 4 bases and J by 0 bases, with 9 bases between. In DNA form, the CDR3 reads TGTGCCAGCAGCTCCCAAGTACTGAACACTGAAGCTTTCTTT. Protein: CASSSQVLNTEAFF.

This chain joins TRBV6-6 and TRBJ1-1, with unresolved D. The CDR3 length is 12 residues. Germline V gene sequence: CDR1 MNHNY, CDR2 SVGAGI (reference sequence). Trimming removed 2 bases from V and 7 bases from J, with 8 bases in between. The CDR3 DNA reads as TGTGCCAGCAGTTACGTCGGGCGTGAAGCTTTCTTT. Translation: CASSYVGREAFF.

V gene TRBV6-1 combines with J gene TRBJ2-3, with 7 bases identical to TRBD1. From germline, CDR1 is MNHNS and CDR2 SASEGT. V gave up 2 bases and J gave up 5 bases; unmatched junction bases: 4. This CDR3 region has 14 residues. CDR3 sequence (DNA): TGTGCCAGCAGTGAACCGTCAGGGGGAGATACGCAGTATTTT. Translated, it gives CASSEPSGGDTQYF.

The chain joins TRBV7-8 to TRBJ2-1; TRBD2 agrees at 7 bases. This CDR3 is built from 18 residues. The V gene end was trimmed by 2 bases and the J gene end by 4 bases; junction bases not matched to a gene: 14. Germline CDR1 SGHVS, CDR2 FQNEAQ. This chain's CDR3 is CASSLFVMAGVSYNEQFF. CDR3 nucleotides: TGTGCCAGCAGCTTATTCGTCATGGCGGGAGTATCATACAATGAGCAGTTCTTC. Using reference TRBV7-8 and TRBJ2-1 for the parts outside the CDR3, the full variable domain is GAGVSQSPRYKVAKRGQDVALRCDPISGHVSLFWYQQALGQGPEFLTYFQNEAQLDKSGLPSDRFFAERPEGSVSTLKIQRTQQEDSAVYLCASSLFVMAGVSYNEQFFGPGTRLTVL.

V usage is TRBV10-3 and J usage is TRBJ1-1; D not resolved. Trimming took off 2 bases at V and 10 bases at J, with 14 bases between the two ends. The germline V gene encodes CDR1 ENHRY and CDR2 SYGVKD. This CDR3 contains 13 residues. The CDR3 is CAISEPRKPRAFF. The CDR3 DNA reads TGTGCCATCAGTGAGCCGAGGAAGCCTCGAGCTTTCTTT.

The V call is TRBV5-1, the J call TRBJ2-5; 8 nucleotides agree with TRBD2. J gave up 2 bases and V 4 bases, and 10 bases lay outside the gene matches. The CDR3 totals 16 residues. CDR1 and CDR2 (germline): SGHRS, YFSETQ. The CDR3 sequence is CASSPTSGALQETQYF. The CDR3, as DNA: TGCGCCAGCAGCCCTACTAGCGGAGCCCTTCAAGAGACCCAGTACTTC.

The chain has TRBV5-1 and TRBJ2-1; D ambiguous. The CDR3 consists of 13 residues. V was cut by 7 bases and J by 4 bases, with 12 bases left in between. Germline CDR1 and CDR2: SGHRS and YFSETQ. The CDR3 spells CASSPEPYNEQFF. The CDR3 nucleotides read TGCGCCAGCTCCCCGGAGCCGTACAATGAGCAGTTCTTC.

The chain has TRBV5-1 and TRBJ2-5; 7 nucleotides match TRBD1. Germline V gives CDR1 SGHRS, CDR2 YFSETQ. The CDR3 runs 14 residues. V was pared by 2 bases and J by 1 base, with 2 bases of the junction left unmatched. The CDR3 loop is CASSLQGIQETQYF. The CDR3 DNA is TGCGCCAGCAGCTTACAGGGGATCCAAGAGACCCAGTACTTC.

The V and J genes are TRBV30 and TRBJ2-3, with D uncertain. The ends were cut back, 3 bases at V and 7 bases at J, with 11 bases in the middle. CDR3 length equals 12 residues. The germline CDR1 and CDR2 sequences are GTSNPN and SVGIG (reference sequence). CDR3: CAWSVPSNTQYF. CDR3 nucleotide sequence: TGTGCCTGGAGCGTTCCGTCGAATACGCAGTATTTT.

This clone was seen a few times. The rearrangement joins TRBV2 to TRBJ2-5; D might be TRBD2 (6 bases). This CDR3 comprises 16 residues. V shed 5 bases and J shed 3 bases, with 19 bases lying between them. From germline, CDR1 is SNHLY and CDR2 FYNNEI. The CDR3 nucleotides read TGTGCCAGCAGTCCCTCGGCGGGGTGGCAAGAAGAGACCCAGTACTTC. This translates into CASSPSAGWQEETQYF.

This clone has a single count. The gene calls are TRBV5-1 and TRBJ2-1, with D unclear. There are 13 residues in the CDR3. V lost 0 bases and J 5 bases, leaving 6 bases between the germline ends. Per germline, CDR1 SGHRS and CDR2 YFSETQ. DNA of the CDR3: TGCGCCAGCAGCTTGGAACTGGACAATGAGCAGTTCTTC. Protein product: CASSLELDNEQFF.

The CDR3 sequence is CASSTQSMNTEAFF. The CDR3 bases are TGTGCCAGCAGCACCCAGTCCATGAACACTGAAGCTTTCTTT. The chain employs TRBV6-6 and TRBJ1-1; D gene uncertain. The V gene lost 6 bases and the J gene lost 0 bases, with 11 bases spanning the gap. The CDR3 spans 14 residues. Germline CDR1 and CDR2: MNHNY and SVGAGI (reference sequence).

J is TRBJ1-3 and V is TRBV9; maybe TRBD1 (6 bases). Germline CDR1 and CDR2: SGDLS and YYNGEE. This CDR3 has 14 amino acids. Trimming took 1 base from V and 4 from J, leaving 9 bases between them. The DNA of the CDR3 is TGTGCCAGCAGCGTATTCGACAGGGGAAACACCATATATTTT. This sequence encodes CASSVFDRGNTIYF.

The CDR3 loop reads CASSPVLVGTDTQYF. The CDR3 nucleotides are TGTGCCAGCTCACCCGTCCTCGTGGGGACAGATACGCAGTATTTT. The chain is built from TRBV18 and TRBJ2-3; no reliable D call. Germline V gene lookup returns CDR1 KGHSH and CDR2 LQKENI. V was trimmed by 3 bases and J by 3 bases, leaving 13 bases between them. The CDR3 runs to 15 residues.

This clone was recorded once. The chain links TRBV7-9 to TRBJ2-3; 7 bases are shared with TRBD2. The junction had 11 bases not matched to a gene; V was cut back by 1 base and J by 1 base. The germline V gene has CDR1 SEHNR and CDR2 FQNEAQ (reference sequence). CDR3 length: 18 residues. The CDR3 sequence: CASSLVSAGEGGTDTQYF. The CDR3 coding sequence is TGTGCCAGCAGCTTAGTCTCCGCGGGAGAAGGGGGCACAGATACGCAGTATTTT.

This rearrangement joins TRBV7-2 to TRBJ1-1; no firm D call. CDR1 SGHTA and CDR2 FQGNSA come from the germline V gene. V dropped 5 bases and J dropped 1 base, with 8 bases sitting between them. The CDR3 loop spans 13 amino acids. The CDR3 here is CASSINRNTEAFF. In DNA form, the CDR3 reads TGTGCCAGCAGCATCAACAGGAACACTGAAGCTTTCTTT.

Within the sample, this clone is medium-sized. The chain uses TRBV6-5 and TRBJ2-5; D not resolved. CDR1 and CDR2 from the germline V gene are MNHEY and SVGAGI. The CDR3 consists of 13 residues. Between the trimmed V and J ends, which lost 6 bases and 2 bases, there was a span of 10 bases. CDR3 in DNA: TGTGCCAGCAGGTTATTGGCACAAGAGACCCAGTACTTC. It specifies CASRLLAQETQYF.

The V and J genes are TRBV18 and TRBJ2-5; tentatively, D is TRBD1 (5 bases). The V end was cut by 4 bases, the J end by 5 bases, with 20 bases between. The germline gives CDR1 KGHSH, CDR2 LQKENI. The CDR3 loop spans 16 amino acids. CDR3 sequence (DNA): TGTGCCAGCTCACGACGACAGACACCTCGAGAGGAGACCCAGTACTTC. This translates into CASSRRQTPREETQYF. The complete variable domain, with remaining parts taken from reference TRBV18 and TRBJ2-5, reads NAGVMQNPRHLVRRRGQEARLRCSPMKGHSHVYWYRQLPEEGLKFMVYLQKENIIDESGMPKERFSAEFPKEGPSILRIQQVVRGDSAAYFCASSRRQTPREETQYFGPGTRLLVL.

The chain couples TRBV27 to TRBJ2-3, with D possibly being TRBD1 (6 bases). The germline V gene encodes CDR1 MNHEY and CDR2 SMNVEV (reference sequence). Deletions cut 7 bases from V and 1 base from J, with 12 bases between. The CDR3 loop spans 14 amino acids. CDR3 residues: CASKNRAGTDTQYF. CDR3 DNA: TGTGCCAGCAAAAACAGGGCTGGCACAGATACGCAGTATTTT.

The chain couples TRBV29-1 to TRBJ2-2; D perhaps matches TRBD2 (6 bases). Deletions cut 7 bases from V and 5 bases from J, with 17 bases between. The CDR3 contains 14 residues. Germline V lookup: CDR1 SQVTM, CDR2 ANQGSEA. CDR3 residues: CSASQGGLTGELFF. The CDR3 nucleotides are TGCAGCGCTTCTCAAGGAGGGCTTACCGGGGAGCTGTTTTTT.